What follows is one TCR beta chain and its context. Its antigen remains unknown. With a far larger clone one base away, a read error is the likely cause. The data were taken from a study of prognosis after radiotherapy for stage I lung cancer. Study details: Early 2018 to early 2019 saw enrollment of stage I non-small cell lung cancer patients.

Findings and caveats of the study: Patients who went on to get distant metastases had lower Shannon entropy after stereotactic body radiation therapy. Tumor-specific status of the expanded TCR clones was not determined in the analysis.

TCR beta CDR3 was amplified from genomic DNA by two-round multiplex PCR. The authors ran first-round PCR with primers specific to each TRBV and TRBJ gene. From the multiplex PCR reads, TCRdb called clonotypes with MiXCR, one entry per CDR3 protein. Seen here are fewer than 50,000 distinct CDR3 sequences, about 24% observed once, and the top ten hold 25%. Trimming left V 7 bases short and J 0 bases short, with 13 bases between. Germline V CDR1 and CDR2: MRHNA, SNTAGT. The CDR3 length is 14 residues. Source: PBMCs, taken before or after stereotactic body radiation therapy (not recorded which). The receptor was derived from a donor over 45 with non-small cell lung cancer. The rearrangement links TRBV6-4 to TRBJ2-7; D is undetermined. The CDR3 nucleotides are TGTGCCAGCATACAGACGGCAAGCTCCTACGAGCAGTACTTC. Residues: CASIQTASSYEQYF.